The clone carrying this T cell receptor beta chain was seen a few times. These data come from a study of blood T cell repertoires in COVID-19. In the study overall: Sites across the United States, Italy and Spain contributed samples from acute and convalescent COVID-19.

V was clipped by 10 bases and J by 6 bases, with 21 bases between them. CDR1 is ENHRY, CDR2 SYGVKD, per germline. The CDR3 extends over 15 amino acids. Source study methods: Estimation of nucleated cell counts was performed using reference gene primer amplification. Only in-frame clones appear in the TCRdb table, and some are missing; sequencing was by immunoSEQ multiplex PCR. V, J and clone size were drawn from that table, and D and trimming were deduced from the DNA. The repertoire includes some 110,000 clones, roughly 89% of them detected once, and roughly 4.7% sits in the top ten. The source material was peripheral blood. The TCR originated in a man aged 40-50 years with acute or convalescent COVID-19. V is TRBV10-3 and J is TRBJ2-2; unclear D gene. CDR3 DNA sequence: TGTGCCACCCTCCCGTCTGGAGTGAGATCCGGGGAGCTGTTTTTT. Its translation is CATLPSGVRSGELFF.